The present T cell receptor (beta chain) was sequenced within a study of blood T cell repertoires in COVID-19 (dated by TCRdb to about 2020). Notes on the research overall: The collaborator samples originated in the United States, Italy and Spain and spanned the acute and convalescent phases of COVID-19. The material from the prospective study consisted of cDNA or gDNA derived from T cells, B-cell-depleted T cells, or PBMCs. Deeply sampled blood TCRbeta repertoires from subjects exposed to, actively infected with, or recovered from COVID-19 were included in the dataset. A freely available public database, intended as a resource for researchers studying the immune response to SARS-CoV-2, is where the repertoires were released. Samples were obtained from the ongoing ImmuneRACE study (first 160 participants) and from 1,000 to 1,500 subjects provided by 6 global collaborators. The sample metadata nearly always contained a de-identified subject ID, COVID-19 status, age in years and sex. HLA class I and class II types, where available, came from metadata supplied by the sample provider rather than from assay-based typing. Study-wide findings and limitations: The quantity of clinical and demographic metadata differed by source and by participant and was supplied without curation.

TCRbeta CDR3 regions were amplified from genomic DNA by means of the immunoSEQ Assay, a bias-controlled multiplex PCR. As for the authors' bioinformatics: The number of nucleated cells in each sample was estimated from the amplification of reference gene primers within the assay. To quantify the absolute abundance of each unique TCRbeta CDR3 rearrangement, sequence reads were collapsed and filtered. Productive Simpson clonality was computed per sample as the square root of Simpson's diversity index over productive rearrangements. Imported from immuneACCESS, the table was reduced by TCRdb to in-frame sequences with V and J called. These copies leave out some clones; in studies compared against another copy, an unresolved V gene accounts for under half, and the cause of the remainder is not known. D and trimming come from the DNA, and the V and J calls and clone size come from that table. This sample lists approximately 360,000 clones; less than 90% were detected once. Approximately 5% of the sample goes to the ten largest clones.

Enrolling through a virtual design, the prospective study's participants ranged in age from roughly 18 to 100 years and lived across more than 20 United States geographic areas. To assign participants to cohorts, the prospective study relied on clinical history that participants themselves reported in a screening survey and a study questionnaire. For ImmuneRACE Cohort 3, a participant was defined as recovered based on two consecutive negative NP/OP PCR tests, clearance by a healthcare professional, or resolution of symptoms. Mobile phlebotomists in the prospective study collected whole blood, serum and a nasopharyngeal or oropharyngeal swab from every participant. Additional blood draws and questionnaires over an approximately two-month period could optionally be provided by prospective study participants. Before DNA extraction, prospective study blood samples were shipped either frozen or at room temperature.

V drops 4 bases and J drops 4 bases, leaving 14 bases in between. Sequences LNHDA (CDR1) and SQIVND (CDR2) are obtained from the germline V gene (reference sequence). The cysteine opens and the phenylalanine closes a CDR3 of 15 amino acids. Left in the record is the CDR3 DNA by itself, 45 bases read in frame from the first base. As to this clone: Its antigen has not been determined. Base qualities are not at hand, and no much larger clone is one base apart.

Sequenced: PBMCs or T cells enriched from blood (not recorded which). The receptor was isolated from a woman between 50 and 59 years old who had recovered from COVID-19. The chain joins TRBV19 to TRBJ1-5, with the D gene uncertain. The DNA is TGTGCCAGTAGTAAACGAGCGCCCACTAATCAGCCCCAGCATTTT. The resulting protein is CASSKRAPTNQPQHF.